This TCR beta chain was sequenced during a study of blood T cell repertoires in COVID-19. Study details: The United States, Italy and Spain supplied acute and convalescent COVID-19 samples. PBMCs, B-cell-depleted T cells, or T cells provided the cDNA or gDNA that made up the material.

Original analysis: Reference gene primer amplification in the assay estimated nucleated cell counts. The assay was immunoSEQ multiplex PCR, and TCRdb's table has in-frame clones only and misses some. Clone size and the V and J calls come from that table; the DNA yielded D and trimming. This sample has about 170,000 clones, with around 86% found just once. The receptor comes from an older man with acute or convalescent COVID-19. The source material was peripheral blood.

The CDR3 DNA is TGTGCCAGCAGCGTCGGGACCTATAATTCACCCCTCCACTTT. It codes for CASSVGTYNSPLHF. The chain is built from TRBV9 and TRBJ1-6; no definite D call. With 2 bases removed from V and 2 bases from J, the gap between germline ends came to 5 bases. This CDR3 comprises 14 residues. Germline-derived CDR1 and CDR2 are SGDLS and YYNGEE. The complete variable domain, with remaining parts taken from reference TRBV9 and TRBJ1-6, reads DSGVTQTPKHLITATGQRVTLRCSPRSGDLSVYWYQQSLDQGLQFLIQYYNGEERAKGNILERFSAQQFPDLHSELNLSSLELGDSALYFCASSVGTYNSPLHFGNGTRLTVT.